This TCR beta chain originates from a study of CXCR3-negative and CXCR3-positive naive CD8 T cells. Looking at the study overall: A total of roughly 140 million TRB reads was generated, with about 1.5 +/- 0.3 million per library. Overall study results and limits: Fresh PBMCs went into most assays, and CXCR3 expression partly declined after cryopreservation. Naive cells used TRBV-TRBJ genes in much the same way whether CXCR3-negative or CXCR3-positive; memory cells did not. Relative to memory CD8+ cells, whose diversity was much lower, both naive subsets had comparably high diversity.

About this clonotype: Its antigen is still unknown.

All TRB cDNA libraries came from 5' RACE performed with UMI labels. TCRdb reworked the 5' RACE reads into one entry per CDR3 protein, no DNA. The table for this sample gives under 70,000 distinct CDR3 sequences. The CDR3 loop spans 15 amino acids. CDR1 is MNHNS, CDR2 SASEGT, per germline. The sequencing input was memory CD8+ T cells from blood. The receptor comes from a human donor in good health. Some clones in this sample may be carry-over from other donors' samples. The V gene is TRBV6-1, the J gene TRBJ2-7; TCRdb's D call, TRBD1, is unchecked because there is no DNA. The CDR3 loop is CASSGGQGITYEQYF.